One and the same sample provided the 15 T cell receptor beta chains below, sequenced in a study of blood T cell repertoires in COVID-19. This table comes from immunoSEQ multiplex PCR, and its TCRdb copy is limited to in-frame clones, with some not included. The sample holds fewer than 110,000 clones, approximately 86% seen once. Sequencing was performed on peripheral blood. All receptors derive from a human donor in a cohort sampled during active COVID-19.

To note about this clone: This specimen includes other DNA sequences encoding the same CDR3. This rearrangement joins TRBV6-5 to TRBJ2-7; TRBD2 matches 9 bases. The CDR3 extends over 14 amino acids. Unmatched junction bases numbered 2, after V lost 5 bases and J lost 0 bases. The germline CDR1 and CDR2 sequences are MNHEY and SVGAGI. CDR3 in amino acids: CASSLAGSSYEQYF. CDR3 sequence (DNA): TGTGCCAGCAGTCTAGCGGGGAGCTCCTACGAGCAGTACTTC.

The J gene is TRBJ2-5, the V gene TRBV7-2; 11 positions agree with TRBD2. Germline loops: CDR1 SGHTA, CDR2 FQGNSA. Trimming cost V 5 bases and J 7 bases; bases outside gene matches: 6. The CDR3 is 14 residues long. The CDR3, as DNA: TGTGCCAGCAGCCTGACTAGCGGGGCGGGGACCCAGTACTTC. The encoded protein is CASSLTSGAGTQYF.

This clone was recorded only once. V usage is TRBV27 and J usage is TRBJ2-7; the D gene is possibly TRBD1 (5 bases). V was trimmed by 4 bases and J by 3 bases, leaving 13 bases between them. The CDR3 extends over 14 amino acids. The germline CDR1 and CDR2 sequences are MNHEY and SMNVEV (reference sequence). The CDR3 protein is CASSSRGGYYEQYF. In DNA form, the CDR3 reads TGTGCCAGCAGTTCTAGGGGCGGCTACTACGAGCAGTACTTC.

The chain employs TRBV6-2 or TRBV6-3 and TRBJ2-7; 7 positions match TRBD2. This CDR3 has 13 residues. Per germline, CDR1 MNHEY and CDR2 SVGEGT. V dropped 7 bases and J dropped 2; count of bases not matched to a gene: 5. CDR3 sequence reads: CASTPAGTYEQYF. DNA for the CDR3: TGTGCCAGCACCCCAGCGGGAACCTACGAGCAGTACTTC.

V and J are TRBV5-8 and TRBJ1-4; D perhaps matches TRBD1 (6 bases). CDR1 is SGHTS and CDR2 is YDEGEE in the germline V gene. The V end was cut by 6 bases, the J end by 7 bases, with 19 bases between. The CDR3 loop spans 15 amino acids. CDR3 nucleotides: TGTGCCAGCATCCCGACCGGGGGAGGGGGTGAAAAACTGTTTTTT. Translated, it gives CASIPTGGGGEKLFF. The whole variable domain, filled in from reference TRBV5-8 and TRBJ1-4, reads EAGVTQSPTHLIKTRGQQATLRCSPISGHTSVYWYQQALGLGLQFLLWYDEGEERNRGNFPPRFSGRQFPNYSSELNVNALELEDSALYLCASIPTGGGGEKLFFGSGTQLSVL.

This chain joins TRBV7-2 and TRBJ2-5, with 10 bases matching TRBD2. The germline V gene encodes CDR1 SGHTA and CDR2 FQGNSA. The CDR3 sequence is 17 residues long. The junction had 5 bases not matched to a gene; V was cut back by 1 base and J by 0 bases. The CDR3 loop is CASSLGLAGGHQETQYF. CDR3 in DNA: TGTGCCAGCAGCTTAGGGTTAGCGGGAGGCCACCAAGAGACCCAGTACTTC.

The V and J genes are TRBV14 and TRBJ2-7; the match to TRBD1 covers 7 bases. V lost 1 base, J lost 6 bases, and 15 bases stayed unmatched. Germline CDR1 SGHDN, CDR2 FVKESK. CDR3 length: 17 amino acids. The CDR3 region has the DNA TGTGCCAGCAGCCAAGTAGGTTCAGGGGGAATATCGGGCGAGCAGTACTTC. It encodes CASSQVGSGGISGEQYF.

The rearrangement uses TRBV5-1 and TRBJ2-5, with TRBD1 matching 9 bases. Germline loops: CDR1 SGHRS, CDR2 YFSETQ. The CDR3 contains 16 residues. With V trimmed by 4 bases and J by 5 bases, 12 bases remained unmatched. CDR3 in amino acids: CASSTGQGTQDETQYF. The CDR3 nucleotides read TGCGCCAGCAGCACCGGACAGGGGACCCAAGACGAGACCCAGTACTTC.

This rearrangement joins TRBV19 to TRBJ2-3, with TRBD2 matching over 8 bases. The CDR3 covers 15 residues. Losses at the gene ends were 4 bases for V and 4 bases for J; bases not matched to a gene: 7. Germline CDR1 and CDR2: LNHDA and SQIVND (reference sequence). In nucleotides, the CDR3 is TGTGCCAGTAGTACGAGCGGGGGTGAGGCAGATACGCAGTATTTT. It encodes CASSTSGGEADTQYF.

This clone was seen a handful of times. This chain connects TRBV6-2 or TRBV6-3 to TRBJ2-3, with 7 bases matching TRBD2. This CDR3 region has 15 residues. J lost 2 bases, V lost 4 bases, and 6 bases had no gene match. The germline CDR1 and CDR2 sequences are MNHEY and SVGEGT. In nucleotides, the CDR3 is TGTGCCAGCAGTTTTCGGGGGGACTTCACAGATACGCAGTATTTT. Translated, it gives CASSFRGDFTDTQYF.

The chain employs TRBV3-1 (or the pseudogene TRBV3-2) and TRBJ1-2; 8 bases align to TRBD1. CDR1 and CDR2 (germline): LGHDT, YNNKEL (reference sequence). This CDR3 has 15 amino acids. Unmatched junction bases numbered 4, after V lost 0 bases and J lost 4 bases. The CDR3 coding sequence is TGTGCCAGCAGCCAAGAAGACAGGGGCGGCTATGGCTACACCTTC. As protein: CASSQEDRGGYGYTF.

V usage is TRBV3-1 (or the pseudogene TRBV3-2) and J usage is TRBJ1-2; D not certain. Germline CDR1 reads LGHDT; CDR2 reads YNNKEL (reference sequence). Trimming took 4 bases from V and 8 from J, leaving 17 bases between them. The CDR3 covers 14 residues. In DNA, the CDR3 is TGTGCCAGCAGCCGAACGAACGGGGAGGGAGGCTACACCTTC. Protein: CASSRTNGEGGYTF.

The genes are TRBV7-7 and TRBJ2-1; 9 bases are shared with TRBD2. Germline lookup yields CDR1 SSHAT and CDR2 FNYEAQ (reference sequence). V shed 5 bases and J 7 bases; nucleotides not matched to a gene: 12. The CDR3 has 16 residues. CDR3 nucleotide sequence: TGTGCCAGCAGCCACGACTTCGGGGCGGGAGGGAATGAGCAGTTCTTC. Its translation: CASSHDFGAGGNEQFF.

The chain joins TRBV14 to TRBJ2-7, with D perhaps TRBD2 (7 bases). The CDR3 length is 16 residues. Germline CDR1 is SGHDN and CDR2 is FVKESK. The germline V and J ends were trimmed by 6 bases and 3 bases, with 21 bases remaining between them. DNA for the CDR3: TGTGCCAGCAGTCGGATCTCCCAGGGAGGGGGCTACGAGCAGTACTTC. Amino acid sequence: CASSRISQGGGYEQYF.

This clone has more than one count but fewer than ten. The V call is TRBV11-2, the J call TRBJ2-3, with 7 bases that match TRBD2. V shed 0 bases and J 11 bases; nucleotides not matched to a gene: 8. The germline gives CDR1 SGHAT, CDR2 FQNNGV. The CDR3 is 14 residues long. Here the CDR3 reads CASSLDRDTGGQYF. The CDR3 DNA follows: TGTGCCAGCAGCTTAGACAGAGATACGGGGGGGCAGTATTTT.